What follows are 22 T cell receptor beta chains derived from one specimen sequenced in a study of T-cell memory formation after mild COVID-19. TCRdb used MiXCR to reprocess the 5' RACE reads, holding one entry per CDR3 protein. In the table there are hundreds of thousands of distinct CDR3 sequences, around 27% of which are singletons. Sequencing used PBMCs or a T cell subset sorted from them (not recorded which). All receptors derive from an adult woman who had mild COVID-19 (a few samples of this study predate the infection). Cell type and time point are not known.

The CDR3 nucleotides are TGTGCCAGCACCCTAGCGGGAGGGCCTCCGGGGGAGACCCAGTACTTC. It translates to CASTLAGGPPGETQYF. The J gene is TRBJ2-5, the V gene TRBV9; 12 bases match TRBD2. This CDR3 is built from 16 residues. Germline-derived CDR1 and CDR2 are SGDLS and YYNGEE. The trim removed 6 bases at V and 5 bases at J, leaving 11 bases unmatched.

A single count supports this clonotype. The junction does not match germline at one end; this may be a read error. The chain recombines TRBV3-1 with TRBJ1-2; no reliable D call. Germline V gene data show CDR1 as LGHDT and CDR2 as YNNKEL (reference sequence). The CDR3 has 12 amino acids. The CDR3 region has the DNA TGTGCCAGAAGCCGCTTTTCCGATGGCTACACCTTC. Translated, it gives CARSRFSDGYTF.

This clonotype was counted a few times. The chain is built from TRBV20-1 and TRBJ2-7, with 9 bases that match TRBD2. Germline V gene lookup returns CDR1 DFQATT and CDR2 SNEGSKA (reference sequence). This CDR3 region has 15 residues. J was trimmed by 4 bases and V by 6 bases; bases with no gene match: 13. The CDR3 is CSAPLRLAETYEQYF. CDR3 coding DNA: TGCAGTGCCCCCCTAAGACTAGCGGAGACGTACGAGCAGTACTTC.

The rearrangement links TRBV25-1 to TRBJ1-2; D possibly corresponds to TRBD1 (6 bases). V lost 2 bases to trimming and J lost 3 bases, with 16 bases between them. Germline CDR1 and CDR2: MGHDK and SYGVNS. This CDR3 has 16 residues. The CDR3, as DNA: TGTGCCAGCAGTGAAGTGGGGGCGGGGTCCCACTATGGCTACACCTTC. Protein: CASSEVGAGSHYGYTF.

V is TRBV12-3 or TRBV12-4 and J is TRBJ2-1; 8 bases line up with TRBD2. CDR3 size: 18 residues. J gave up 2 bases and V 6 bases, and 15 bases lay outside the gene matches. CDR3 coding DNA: TGTGCCAGCAGCTTTCGGACTAGCCTCTTCCCGACCTACAATGAGCAGTTCTTC. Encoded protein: CASSFRTSLFPTYNEQFF.

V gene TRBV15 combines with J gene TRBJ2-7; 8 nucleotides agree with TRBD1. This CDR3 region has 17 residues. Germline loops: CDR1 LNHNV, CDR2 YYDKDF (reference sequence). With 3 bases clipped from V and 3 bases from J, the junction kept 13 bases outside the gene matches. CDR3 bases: TGTGCCACCAGCAGGTCCCAGGGGGCGCGGACGAACTACGAGCAGTACTTC. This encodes CATSRSQGARTNYEQYF.

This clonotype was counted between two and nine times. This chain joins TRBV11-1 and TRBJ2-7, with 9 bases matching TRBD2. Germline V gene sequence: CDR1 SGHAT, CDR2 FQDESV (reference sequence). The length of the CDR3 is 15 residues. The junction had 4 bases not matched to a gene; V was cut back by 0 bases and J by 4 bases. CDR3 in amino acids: CASSLALAGTYEQYF. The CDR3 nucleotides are TGTGCCAGCAGCTTAGCCCTAGCGGGAACATACGAGCAGTACTTC.

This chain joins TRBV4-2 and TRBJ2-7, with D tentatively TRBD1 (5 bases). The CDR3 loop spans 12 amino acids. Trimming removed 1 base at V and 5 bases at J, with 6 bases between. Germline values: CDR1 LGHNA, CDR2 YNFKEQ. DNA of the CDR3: TGTGCCAGCAGCCAAGGGGGCGACGAGCAGTACTTC. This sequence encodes CASSQGGDEQYF.

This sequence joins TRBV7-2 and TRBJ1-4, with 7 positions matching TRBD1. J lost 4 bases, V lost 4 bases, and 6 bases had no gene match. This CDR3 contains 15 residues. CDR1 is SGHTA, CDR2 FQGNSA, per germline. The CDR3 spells CASSSYRGSNEKLFF. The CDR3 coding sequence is TGTGCCAGCAGCTCCTACAGGGGAAGTAATGAAAAACTGTTTTTT.

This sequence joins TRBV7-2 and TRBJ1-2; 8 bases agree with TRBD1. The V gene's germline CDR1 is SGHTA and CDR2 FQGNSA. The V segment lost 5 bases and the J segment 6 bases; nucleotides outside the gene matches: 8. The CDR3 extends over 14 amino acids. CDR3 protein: CASSDIVRGHGYTF. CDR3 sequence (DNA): TGTGCCAGCAGCGACATTGTCAGGGGGCATGGCTACACCTTC. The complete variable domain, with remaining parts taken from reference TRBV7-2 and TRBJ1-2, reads GAGVSQSPSNKVTEKGKDVELRCDPISGHTALYWYRQSLGQGLEFLIYFQGNSAPDKSGLPSDRFSAERTGGSVSTLTIQRTQQEDSAVYLCASSDIVRGHGYTFGSGTRLTVV.

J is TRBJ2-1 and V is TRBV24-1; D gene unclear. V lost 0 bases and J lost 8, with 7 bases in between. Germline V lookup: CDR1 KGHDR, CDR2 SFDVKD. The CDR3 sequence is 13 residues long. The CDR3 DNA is TGTGCCACCAGTGATTTGTCTCTGGATGAGCAGTTCTTC. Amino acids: CATSDLSLDEQFF.

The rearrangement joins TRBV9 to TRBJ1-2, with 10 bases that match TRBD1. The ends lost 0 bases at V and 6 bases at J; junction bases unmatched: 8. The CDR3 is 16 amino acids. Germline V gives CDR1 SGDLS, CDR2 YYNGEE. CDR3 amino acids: CASSVGRDRGDHGYTF. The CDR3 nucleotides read TGTGCCAGCAGCGTAGGACGGGACAGGGGAGACCATGGCTACACCTTC.

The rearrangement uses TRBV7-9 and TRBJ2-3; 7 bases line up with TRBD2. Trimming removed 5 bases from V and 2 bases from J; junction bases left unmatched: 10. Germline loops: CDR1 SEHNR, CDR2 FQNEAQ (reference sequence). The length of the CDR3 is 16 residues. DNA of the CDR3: TGTGCCAGCAGCCCTGTCGCGGGGGTGTTCACAGATACGCAGTATTTT. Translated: CASSPVAGVFTDTQYF.

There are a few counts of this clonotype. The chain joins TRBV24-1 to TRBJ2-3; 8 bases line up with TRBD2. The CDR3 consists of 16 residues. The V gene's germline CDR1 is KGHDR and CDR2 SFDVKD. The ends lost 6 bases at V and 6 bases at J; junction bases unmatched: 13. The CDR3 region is CATSSRREAAKDTQYF. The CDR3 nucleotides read TGTGCCACCAGTTCCAGGCGGGAGGCCGCTAAGGATACGCAGTATTTT.

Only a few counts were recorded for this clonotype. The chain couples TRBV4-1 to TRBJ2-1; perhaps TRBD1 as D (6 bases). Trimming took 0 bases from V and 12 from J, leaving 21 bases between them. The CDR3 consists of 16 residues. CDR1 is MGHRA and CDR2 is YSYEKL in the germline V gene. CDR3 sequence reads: CASSQEGDRFPLVQFF. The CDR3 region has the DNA TGCGCCAGCAGCCAAGAGGGCGACAGGTTTCCGTTGGTGCAGTTCTTC.

The CDR3 loop reads CSVDATGTGDYEQYF. DNA of the CDR3: TGCAGCGTTGATGCGACCGGGACAGGGGACTACGAGCAGTACTTC. The chain has TRBV29-1 and TRBJ2-7; 10 bases are a match to TRBD1. The CDR3 consists of 15 residues. The germline gives CDR1 SQVTM, CDR2 ANQGSEA. Germline trimming cut 3 bases from V and 3 bases from J; bases unmatched to any gene: 8.

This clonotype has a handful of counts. CDR3 loop: CASSYLYKGAKNIQYF. CDR3 coding DNA: TGTGCCAGCAGTTACCTTTACAAGGGAGCCAAAAACATTCAGTACTTC. The gene calls are TRBV6-5 and TRBJ2-4, with D hard to call. The germline gives CDR1 MNHEY, CDR2 SVGAGI. This CDR3 spans 16 amino acids. Trimming took off 2 bases at V and 0 bases at J, with 11 bases between the two ends.

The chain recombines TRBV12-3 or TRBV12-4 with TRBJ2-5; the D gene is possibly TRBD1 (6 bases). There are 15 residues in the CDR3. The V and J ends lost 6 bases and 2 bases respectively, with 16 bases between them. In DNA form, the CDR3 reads TGTGCCAGCAGCCTAATGACAGGTTTGCAAGAGACCCAGTACTTC. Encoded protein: CASSLMTGLQETQYF.

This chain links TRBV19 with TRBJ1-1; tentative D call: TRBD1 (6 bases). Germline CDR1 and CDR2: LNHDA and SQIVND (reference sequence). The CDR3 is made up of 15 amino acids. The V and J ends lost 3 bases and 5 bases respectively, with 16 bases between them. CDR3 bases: TGTGCCAGTAGTATTGCCTACAGGGTGGGGACTGAAGCTTTCTTT. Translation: CASSIAYRVGTEAFF.

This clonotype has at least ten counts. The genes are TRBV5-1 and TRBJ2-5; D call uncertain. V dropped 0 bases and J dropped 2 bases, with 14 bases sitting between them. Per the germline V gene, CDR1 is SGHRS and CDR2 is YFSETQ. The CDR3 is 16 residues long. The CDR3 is CASSLVVRNRQETQYF. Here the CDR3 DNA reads TGCGCCAGCAGCTTGGTGGTTCGTAACAGACAAGAGACCCAGTACTTC.

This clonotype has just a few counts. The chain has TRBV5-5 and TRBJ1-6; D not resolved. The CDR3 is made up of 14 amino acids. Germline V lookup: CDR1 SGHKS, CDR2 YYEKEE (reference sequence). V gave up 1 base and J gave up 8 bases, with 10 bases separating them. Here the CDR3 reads CASSLLDSDSPLHF. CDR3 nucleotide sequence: TGTGCCAGCAGCTTGCTGGATTCGGATTCACCCCTCCACTTT.

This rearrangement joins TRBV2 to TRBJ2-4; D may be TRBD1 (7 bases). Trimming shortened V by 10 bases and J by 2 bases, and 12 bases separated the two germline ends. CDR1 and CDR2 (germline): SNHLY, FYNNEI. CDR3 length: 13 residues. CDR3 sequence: CATAGQSKNIQYF. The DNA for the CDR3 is TGTGCCACCGCGGGACAGTCCAAAAACATTCAGTACTTC.